The 5 T cell receptor beta chains listed next were all sequenced from one sample in a study of blood T cells in healthy people across ages. Together with a sample-barcoded 5' primer, a J-beta primer mix was included in a second PCR lasting about 7 to 12 cycles. In TCRdb, the 5' RACE reads were re-called with MiXCR into one record per CDR3 protein. The sample holds 450,000 to 700,000 distinct CDR3 sequences; approximately 30% are singletons and the top ten take about 18%. Sequences were obtained from blood. The receptors shown here come from a woman in her seventies in good health.

This clonotype was detected only a few times. This sequence joins TRBV29-1 and TRBJ2-5; D is uncertain. V lost 1 base and J lost 4, with 7 bases in between. From germline, CDR1 is SQVTM and CDR2 ANQGSEA. The CDR3 consists of 12 residues. This chain's CDR3 is CSVEVGLETQYF. CDR3 bases: TGCAGCGTTGAAGTAGGGTTAGAGACCCAGTACTTC.

V is TRBV20-1 and J is TRBJ2-5, with 13 bases aligning to TRBD2. Losses at the gene ends were 5 bases for V and 1 base for J; bases not matched to a gene: 10. CDR3 length: 17 residues. CDR1 DFQATT and CDR2 SNEGSKA come from the germline V gene (reference sequence). The CDR3 is CSASRGLAGYSQETQYF. CDR3 DNA: TGCAGTGCTTCCCGGGGACTAGCGGGGTACTCCCAAGAGACCCAGTACTTC.

The rearrangement joins TRBV7-2 to TRBJ2-3; 14 nucleotides match TRBD2. CDR1 is SGHTA and CDR2 is FQGNSA in the germline V gene. This CDR3 has 16 amino acids. Trimming removed 5 bases from V and 4 bases from J; junction bases left unmatched: 5. CDR3 in amino acids: CASSPGTSGGPDTQYF. The DNA for the CDR3 is TGTGCCAGCAGCCCAGGGACTAGCGGGGGTCCAGATACGCAGTATTTT.

This clonotype has more than one count but fewer than ten. V and J are TRBV4-1 and TRBJ1-4; D ambiguous. Deletions cut 1 base from V and 4 bases from J, with 7 bases between. This CDR3 is 14 amino acids long. Germline V gene data show CDR1 as MGHRA and CDR2 as YSYEKL. The CDR3 DNA reads TGCGCCAGCAGCCAAGGCGGAGATAATGAAAAACTGTTTTTT. It is translated as CASSQGGDNEKLFF.

The chain uses TRBV7-9 and TRBJ2-3; D uncertain. Trimming shortened V by 1 base and J by 8 bases, and 13 bases separated the two germline ends. Germline CDR1 is SEHNR and CDR2 is FQNEAQ (reference sequence). The CDR3 is 14 amino acids. The CDR3 protein is CASSLEGGTVTQYF. CDR3 nucleotides: TGTGCCAGCAGCTTAGAAGGTGGTACGGTTACGCAGTATTTT.